The clone carrying this T cell receptor (beta chain) was picked up many times. CDR1 and CDR2 (germline): SGHTA, FQGTGA. The junction had 14 bases not matched to a gene; V was cut back by 1 base and J by 0 bases. The CDR3 sequence is 20 residues long. The sample belongs to a study of blood T cells in healthy people across ages. A sample-barcoded 5' primer and a J-beta primer mix were used in a second PCR of about 7 to 11 cycles. TCRdb independently ran MiXCR on the 5' RACE reads; one entry per CDR3 protein. The repertoire includes hundreds of thousands of distinct CDR3 sequences, roughly 31% of them detected once, and around 14% sits in the top ten. Each sample yielded at least 5.5 micrograms of PBMC total RNA.

Sequencing used blood. The clonotype originates from a woman older than 75 in good health. The rearrangement uses TRBV7-3 and TRBJ2-3; TRBD2 aligns across 9 bases. CDR3 sequence: CASSLRGRASGAASTDTQYF. For the CDR3, the DNA is TGTGCCAGCAGCTTAAGGGGGAGGGCTAGCGGGGCCGCTAGCACAGATACGCAGTATTTT.